The rows below give T cell receptor beta chains drawn from one sample of a study of beta chain features in type 1 diabetes. TCRdb keeps only in-frame clones here, not all; method: immunoSEQ multiplex PCR. The table lists about 700,000 clones, 13% of them singletons. Sequencing input: naive CD4+ T cells from blood. These receptors were taken from a man aged 18 to 35 with type 1 diabetes. The CDR3 runs from the conserved cysteine through the conserved F or W. The order of the fields is V gene, clone size, D gene, J gene, CDR3 length, CDR3 protein, CDR3 DNA. D genes are given only for firm matches. For some rows the clone size is stated as once, few or many, or as a class when expanded; others skip it.

v_call: TRBV9
clone_size: NA
d_call: NA
j_call: TRBJ1-6
cdr3_length: 16
cdr3_aa: CASSVALEGNNSPLHF
cdr3_nt: TGTGCCAGCAGCGTAGCATTGGAGGGTAATAATTCACCCCTCCACTTT

v_call: TRBV25-1
clone_size: few
d_call: NA
j_call: TRBJ2-7
cdr3_length: 14
cdr3_aa: CASLSRGANYEQYF
cdr3_nt: TGTGCCAGCCTCTCTCGGGGGGCTAACTACGAGCAGTACTTC

v_call: TRBV27
clone_size: few
d_call: NA
j_call: TRBJ2-7
cdr3_length: 14
cdr3_aa: CASSFGTGPYEQYF
cdr3_nt: TGTGCCAGCAGTTTTGGTACGGGGCCCTACGAGCAGTACTTC

v_call: TRBV2
clone_size: NA
d_call: NA
j_call: TRBJ2-3
cdr3_length: 14
cdr3_aa: CASSPRISTDTQYF
cdr3_nt: TGTGCCAGCAGCCCTAGGATAAGCACAGATACGCAGTATTTT

v_call: TRBV6-6
clone_size: few
d_call: TRBD2
j_call: TRBJ2-1
cdr3_length: 15
cdr3_aa: CASSRTSGPYNEQFF
cdr3_nt: TGTGCCAGCAGTCGGACTAGCGGGCCGTACAATGAGCAGTTCTTC

v_call: TRBV10-3
clone_size: few
d_call: TRBD1
j_call: TRBJ1-1
cdr3_length: 15
cdr3_aa: CAITPGQGVNTEAFF
cdr3_nt: TGTGCCATCACCCCCGGACAGGGAGTAAACACTGAAGCTTTCTTT

v_call: TRBV6-1
clone_size: NA
d_call: NA
j_call: TRBJ1-5
cdr3_length: 15
cdr3_aa: CASSEAAGGNQPQHF
cdr3_nt: TGTGCCAGCAGTGAAGCGGCCGGGGGCAATCAGCCCCAGCATTTT

v_call: TRBV30
clone_size: few
d_call: NA
j_call: TRBJ1-4
cdr3_length: 14
cdr3_aa: CAWSWDLRGEKLFF
cdr3_nt: TGTGCCTGGAGTTGGGATCTCCGGGGTGAAAAACTGTTTTTT

v_call: TRBV10-3
clone_size: NA
d_call: NA
j_call: TRBJ2-3
cdr3_length: 13
cdr3_aa: CAISGGYTDTQYF
cdr3_nt: TGTGCCATCAGTGGGGGGTACACAGATACGCAGTATTTT

v_call: TRBV4-1
clone_size: NA
d_call: TRBD1
j_call: TRBJ2-1
cdr3_length: 15
cdr3_aa: CASSQDDRAGNEQFF
cdr3_nt: TGCGCCAGCAGCCAAGATGACAGGGCAGGCAATGAGCAGTTCTTC

v_call: TRBV7-5
clone_size: few
d_call: NA
j_call: TRBJ2-1
cdr3_length: 18
cdr3_aa: CVRSLGQPFPSHYNEQFF
cdr3_nt: TGTGTCAGAAGCTTGGGACAGCCCTTCCCCTCCCATTACAATGAGCAGTTCTTC

v_call: TRBV29-1
clone_size: few
d_call: NA
j_call: TRBJ2-7
cdr3_length: 14
cdr3_aa: CSVRGGTGSYEQYF
cdr3_nt: TGCAGCGTGCGGGGGGGGACAGGCTCATACGAGCAGTACTTC

v_call: TRBV7-9
clone_size: NA
d_call: NA
j_call: TRBJ2-2
cdr3_length: 15
cdr3_aa: CASSEGGVNTGELFF
cdr3_nt: TGTGCCAGCAGCGAAGGCGGGGTGAACACCGGGGAGCTGTTTTTT

v_call: TRBV5-1
clone_size: NA
d_call: NA
j_call: TRBJ2-3
cdr3_length: 14
cdr3_aa: CASSREYGADTQYF
cdr3_nt: TGCGCCAGCAGCCGCGAATACGGAGCAGATACGCAGTATTTT

v_call: TRBV7-2
clone_size: NA
d_call: NA
j_call: TRBJ1-1
cdr3_length: 13
cdr3_aa: CASSLAGTTEAFF
cdr3_nt: TGTGCCAGCAGCTTAGCCGGGACTACTGAAGCTTTCTTT

v_call: TRBV6-5
clone_size: few
d_call: NA
j_call: TRBJ2-3
cdr3_length: 15
cdr3_aa: CASSYNRASTDTQYF
cdr3_nt: TGTGCCAGCAGTTACAACAGGGCTAGCACAGATACGCAGTATTTT

v_call: TRBV10-3
clone_size: NA
d_call: NA
j_call: TRBJ2-1
cdr3_length: 12
cdr3_aa: CAISDSNNEQFF
cdr3_nt: TGTGCCATCAGTGACAGTAACAATGAGCAGTTCTTC

v_call: TRBV5-8
clone_size: NA
d_call: NA
j_call: TRBJ1-1
cdr3_length: 15
cdr3_aa: CASSLVGHMNTEAFF
cdr3_nt: TGTGCCAGCAGCTTGGTAGGACACATGAACACTGAAGCTTTCTTT

v_call: TRBV29-1
clone_size: NA
d_call: NA
j_call: TRBJ2-1
cdr3_length: 14
cdr3_aa: CSVETFLDGNEQFF
cdr3_nt: TGCAGCGTTGAGACATTCCTAGATGGGAATGAGCAGTTCTTC

v_call: TRBV4-1
clone_size: few
d_call: TRBD1
j_call: TRBJ2-6
cdr3_length: 18
cdr3_aa: CASSRKDRADSGANVLTF
cdr3_nt: TGCGCCAGCAGCCGCAAGGACAGGGCCGACTCTGGGGCCAACGTCCTGACTTTC

v_call: TRBV19
clone_size: NA
d_call: TRBD1
j_call: TRBJ2-7
cdr3_length: 14
cdr3_aa: CATQRGDRGYEQYF
cdr3_nt: TGTGCCACCCAAAGGGGGGACAGGGGCTACGAGCAGTACTTC

v_call: TRBV15
clone_size: NA
d_call: NA
j_call: TRBJ1-2
cdr3_length: 15
cdr3_aa: CATSPRGGANYGYTF
cdr3_nt: TGTGCCACCAGCCCCCGAGGGGGAGCTAACTATGGCTACACCTTC

v_call: TRBV30
clone_size: few
d_call: NA
j_call: TRBJ1-4
cdr3_length: 13
cdr3_aa: CAWTAATNEKLFF
cdr3_nt: TGTGCCTGGACGGCAGCAACTAATGAAAAACTGTTTTTT

v_call: TRBV5-8
clone_size: few
d_call: NA
j_call: TRBJ2-7
cdr3_length: 14
cdr3_aa: CASSPRDGSYEQYF
cdr3_nt: TGTGCCAGCAGCCCCCGGGACGGCTCCTACGAGCAGTACTTC

v_call: TRBV18
clone_size: NA
d_call: TRBD2
j_call: TRBJ2-5
cdr3_length: 18
cdr3_aa: CASSPRASGAKPQETQYF
cdr3_nt: TGTGCCAGCTCACCCCGGGCTAGCGGGGCAAAACCACAAGAGACCCAGTACTTC

v_call: TRBV29-1
clone_size: NA
d_call: NA
j_call: TRBJ1-1
cdr3_length: 14
cdr3_aa: CSVEPHREGAEAFF
cdr3_nt: TGCAGCGTTGAGCCCCACAGGGAAGGGGCTGAAGCTTTCTTT

v_call: TRBV29-1
clone_size: NA
d_call: TRBD1
j_call: TRBJ2-7
cdr3_length: 12
cdr3_aa: CSVVQGPGEQYF
cdr3_nt: TGCAGCGTCGTACAGGGGCCGGGCGAGCAGTACTTC

v_call: TRBV10-3
clone_size: few
d_call: NA
j_call: TRBJ1-2
cdr3_length: 13
cdr3_aa: CAIRDSPNYGYTF
cdr3_nt: TGTGCCATCAGGGACAGTCCTAACTATGGCTACACCTTC

v_call: TRBV4-1
clone_size: NA
d_call: NA
j_call: TRBJ2-1
cdr3_length: 16
cdr3_aa: CASSQPTGGVSNEQFF
cdr3_nt: TGCGCCAGCAGCCAACCCACAGGGGGGGTAAGCAATGAGCAGTTCTTC

v_call: TRBV2
clone_size: few
d_call: NA
j_call: TRBJ2-3
cdr3_length: 14
cdr3_aa: CASSELSREDTQYF
cdr3_nt: TGTGCCAGCAGTGAACTGTCTAGGGAAGATACGCAGTATTTT

v_call: TRBV30
clone_size: NA
d_call: NA
j_call: TRBJ2-3
cdr3_length: 11
cdr3_aa: CAWTTTDTQYF
cdr3_nt: TGTGCCTGGACTACTACGGATACGCAGTATTTT

v_call: TRBV28
clone_size: NA
d_call: NA
j_call: TRBJ2-4
cdr3_length: 15
cdr3_aa: CASSLGVAAKNIQYF
cdr3_nt: TGTGCCAGCAGTTTGGGGGTTGCTGCCAAAAACATTCAGTACTTC

v_call: TRBV7-8
clone_size: NA
d_call: TRBD1
j_call: TRBJ2-7
cdr3_length: 15
cdr3_aa: CASSRGRTGGEEQYF
cdr3_nt: TGTGCCAGCAGCCGCGGACGGACAGGGGGCGAAGAGCAGTACTTC

v_call: TRBV30
clone_size: few
d_call: NA
j_call: TRBJ1-2
cdr3_length: 15
cdr3_aa: CAWSGGGRVIAGYTF
cdr3_nt: TGTGCCTGGAGTGGGGGTGGGAGGGTCATTGCGGGCTACACCTTC

v_call: TRBV2
clone_size: NA
d_call: NA
j_call: TRBJ1-4
cdr3_length: 11
cdr3_aa: CASGVSEKLFF
cdr3_nt: TGTGCCAGCGGGGTTTCTGAAAAACTGTTTTTT

v_call: TRBV2
clone_size: few
d_call: NA
j_call: TRBJ2-3
cdr3_length: 11
cdr3_aa: CASGERATQYF
cdr3_nt: TGTGCCAGCGGAGAGAGGGCTACGCAGTATTTT

v_call: TRBV7-6
clone_size: few
d_call: NA
j_call: TRBJ2-7
cdr3_length: 15
cdr3_aa: CASSLDPGPSYEQYF
cdr3_nt: TGTGCCAGCAGCTTAGATCCGGGACCCTCGTACGAGCAGTACTTC

v_call: TRBV5-4
clone_size: NA
d_call: TRBD2
j_call: TRBJ2-1
cdr3_length: 15
cdr3_aa: CASRASGGPYNEQFF
cdr3_nt: TGTGCCAGCAGGGCGAGCGGGGGCCCTTACAATGAGCAGTTCTTC

v_call: TRBV7-2
clone_size: NA
d_call: NA
j_call: TRBJ2-2
cdr3_length: 14
cdr3_aa: CASSLAAGTGELFF
cdr3_nt: TGTGCCAGCAGCTTAGCGGCCGGCACCGGGGAGCTGTTTTTT

v_call: TRBV6-1
clone_size: few
d_call: NA
j_call: TRBJ2-3
cdr3_length: 11
cdr3_aa: CASEGGDTQYF
cdr3_nt: TGTGCCAGCGAAGGGGGAGATACGCAGTATTTT

v_call: TRBV6-5
clone_size: NA
d_call: NA
j_call: TRBJ2-6
cdr3_length: 15
cdr3_aa: CASRDTSSGANVLTF
cdr3_nt: TGTGCCAGCCGGGACACCAGCTCTGGGGCCAACGTCCTGACTTTC

v_call: TRBV10-3
clone_size: NA
d_call: NA
j_call: TRBJ2-1
cdr3_length: 11
cdr3_aa: CAITSGDEQFF
cdr3_nt: TGTGCCATCACCTCAGGGGATGAGCAGTTCTTC

v_call: TRBV28
clone_size: NA
d_call: TRBD2
j_call: TRBJ2-1
cdr3_length: 16
cdr3_aa: CASSSTSGGHYNEQFF
cdr3_nt: TGTGCCAGCAGTTCCACTAGCGGGGGCCACTACAATGAGCAGTTCTTC

v_call: TRBV2
clone_size: NA
d_call: NA
j_call: TRBJ1-2
cdr3_length: 11
cdr3_aa: CASSAAPGYTF
cdr3_nt: TGTGCCAGCAGTGCGGCGCCTGGCTACACCTTC

v_call: TRBV27
clone_size: few
d_call: NA
j_call: TRBJ2-1
cdr3_length: 14
cdr3_aa: CASSRDVSYNEQFF
cdr3_nt: TGTGCCAGCAGTAGGGATGTCTCCTACAATGAGCAGTTCTTC

v_call: TRBV19
clone_size: few
d_call: NA
j_call: TRBJ1-1
cdr3_length: 13
cdr3_aa: CASSLGVGREAFF
cdr3_nt: TGTGCCAGTAGTTTGGGGGTTGGTAGGGAAGCTTTCTTT

v_call: TRBV6-4
clone_size: NA
d_call: TRBD1
j_call: TRBJ2-5
cdr3_length: 15
cdr3_aa: CASSETGQGVETQYF
cdr3_nt: TGTGCCAGCAGTGAGACGGGACAGGGGGTGGAGACCCAGTACTTC

v_call: TRBV20-1
clone_size: few
d_call: NA
j_call: TRBJ1-2
cdr3_length: 10
cdr3_aa: CSAVGLDYTF
cdr3_nt: TGCAGTGCGGTCGGACTGGACTACACCTTC

v_call: TRBV13
clone_size: NA
d_call: TRBD1
j_call: TRBJ1-4
cdr3_length: 17
cdr3_aa: CASSLGTPGQANEKLFF
cdr3_nt: TGTGCCAGCAGCTTAGGAACCCCGGGACAGGCTAATGAAAAACTGTTTTTT